This T cell receptor (beta chain) was identified during a study of cytomegalovirus exposure and HLA in healthy donors. The study, taken as a whole, reports: Several of the most significant clusters appeared linked to common viral pathogens, based on a later analysis. An Asian-associated ancestry cluster reportedly showed fewer N-insertions than the roughly 670-donor mean in a later analysis. Prediction of most subjects' HLA-A and HLA-B alleles by TCR beta sequences was reportedly accurate.

The CDR3 length is 16 residues. Per germline, CDR1 SGHRS and CDR2 YFSETQ. The junction had 7 bases not matched to a gene; V was cut back by 0 bases and J by 4 bases. The primer mix had 60 Vbeta and 13 Jbeta primers. Sequencing used immunoSEQ multiplex PCR; TCRdb keeps in-frame clones, though not all of them. The table lists around 180,000 clones, over 60% of them singletons, with about 1.6% in the top ten. Comments on this clone: The antigen remains undetermined.

This chain uses TRBV5-1 with TRBJ2-5; the match to TRBD2 covers 9 bases. The clonotype comes from a girl aged 5-17 years in good health and CMV-seronegative. Sequences were obtained from PBMCs. This CDR3 reads CASSLELRGGRETQYF. The DNA for the CDR3 is TGCGCCAGCAGCTTGGAGCTGCGGGGGGGTCGAGAGACCCAGTACTTC.